A single sample gave rise to the 5 T cell receptor beta chains below, sequenced in a study of blood T cell repertoires in COVID-19. The data were produced by immunoSEQ multiplex PCR, yet TCRdb's version contains in-frame clones alone and is incomplete. Altogether 150,000 to 200,000 clones are present, over 75% being singletons, with the ten largest covering around 5.9%. The sequenced sample consisted of PBMCs or T cells enriched from blood (not recorded which). These receptor sequences come from a man aged 40-50 years who had recovered from COVID-19.

This chain links TRBV6-6 with TRBJ1-1; no clear D gene. CDR1 is MNHNY and CDR2 is SVGAGI in the germline V gene (reference sequence). The CDR3 consists of 11 residues. Deletions cut 11 bases from V and 0 bases from J, with 7 bases between. DNA of the CDR3: TGTGCCTGGGCCCTGAACACTGAAGCTTTCTTT. It codes for CAWALNTEAFF.

The rearrangement joins TRBV30 to TRBJ1-2; no definite D call. The CDR3 sequence is 13 residues long. V was pared by 2 bases and J by 1 base, with 8 bases between. CDR1 and CDR2 (germline): GTSNPN, SVGIG (reference sequence). The CDR3 here is CAWSTEVNYGYTF. CDR3 nucleotides: TGTGCCTGGAGTACAGAAGTTAACTATGGCTACACCTTC.

The chain links TRBV5-1 to TRBJ2-1; 8 positions match TRBD1. The CDR3 loop spans 16 amino acids. Trimming cost V 0 bases and J 9 bases; bases outside gene matches: 11. Germline CDR1 SGHRS, CDR2 YFSETQ. CDR3 sequence (DNA): TGCGCCAGCAGCTTGGGGACATCACAGGGGGTCGGTGAGCAGTTCTTC. Its protein is CASSLGTSQGVGEQFF.

DNA for the CDR3: TGTGCCAGCAGCTTAGGTGTTTCGGGACAGTACCATGGCGAAAGGAGGTCCTACGAGCAGTACGTC. Translated: CASSLGVSGQYHGERRSYEQYV. The chain combines TRBV7-8 with TRBJ2-7; the match to TRBD1 covers 7 bases. This CDR3 spans 22 amino acids. Per the germline V gene, CDR1 is SGHVS and CDR2 is FQNEAQ. V was pared by 1 base and J by 1 base, with 25 bases of the junction left unmatched.

This clone was detected once. This chain connects TRBV2 to TRBJ1-5; 7 nucleotides agree with TRBD1. V lost 3 bases to trimming and J lost 7 bases; unmatched junction nucleotides: 9. CDR1 is SNHLY, CDR2 FYNNEI, per germline. The CDR3 loop spans 15 amino acids. CDR3 sequence (DNA): TGTGCCAGCAGTGAGGAGGGGGCGCCTGGGCAGCCCCAGCATTTT. Protein product: CASSEEGAPGQPQHF.